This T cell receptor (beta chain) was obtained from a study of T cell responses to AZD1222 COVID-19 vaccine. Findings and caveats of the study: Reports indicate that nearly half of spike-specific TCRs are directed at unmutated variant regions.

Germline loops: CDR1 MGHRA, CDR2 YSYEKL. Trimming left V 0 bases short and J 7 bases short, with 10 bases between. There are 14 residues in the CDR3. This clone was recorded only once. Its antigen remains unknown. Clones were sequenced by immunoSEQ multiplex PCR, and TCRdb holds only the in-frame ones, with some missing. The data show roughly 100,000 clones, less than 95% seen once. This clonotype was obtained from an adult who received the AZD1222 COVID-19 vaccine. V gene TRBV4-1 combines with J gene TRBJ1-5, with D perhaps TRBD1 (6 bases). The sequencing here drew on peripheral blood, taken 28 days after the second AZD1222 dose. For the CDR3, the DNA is TGCGCCAGCAGCCAAGATCGGGGGGGCCAGCCCCAGCATTTT. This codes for CASSQDRGGQPQHF.